Below are 11 T cell receptor beta chains sequenced from a single sample in a study of T-cell reconstitution after alpha-beta-depleted transplantation in children. Preparation of the TCRbeta library was carried out with unique molecular identifiers. TCRdb called the PCR reads again in MiXCR, with one record for every CDR3 protein. The data contain roughly 570,000 distinct CDR3 sequences, around 27% of them singletons. The sample here was PBMCs, taken before TCRalphabeta/CD19-depleted stem cell transplant. The receptors were sampled from a boy under two years old with Wiskott-Aldrich syndrome, due to receive a stem cell transplant.

This clonotype was observed a few times. The chain recombines TRBV20-1 with TRBJ2-5; D may be TRBD2 (5 bases). The V gene's germline CDR1 is DFQATT and CDR2 SNEGSKA (reference sequence). Trimming removed 1 base from V and 3 bases from J, with 9 bases in between. The CDR3 contains 13 residues. CDR3 nucleotides: TGCAGTGCTAGAGTGTTCGGGAAAGAGACCCAGTACTTC. This codes for CSARVFGKETQYF.

This clonotype came up many times. The CDR3 DNA reads TGTGCCAGCAGTAGGGGCGTCGGTGGCTACACCTTC. Its protein is CASSRGVGGYTF. The chain recombines TRBV6-5 with TRBJ1-2; a possible D gene is TRBD1 (5 bases). This CDR3 has 12 amino acids. V shed 5 bases and J shed 7 bases, with 11 bases lying between them. Germline CDR1 reads MNHEY; CDR2 reads SVGAGI.

The CDR3 region is CASRASGIQTQYF. The CDR3 DNA sequence: TGTGCCAGCAGGGCTAGCGGGATCCAGACCCAGTACTTC. The chain links TRBV6-1 to TRBJ2-5, with 9 bases identical to TRBD2. V lost 6 bases and J lost 6; bases outside the gene matches: 5. CDR3 length: 13 residues. CDR1 is MNHNS and CDR2 is SASEGT in the germline V gene.

The rearrangement uses TRBV7-2 and TRBJ2-7, with TRBD2 matching 8 bases. The CDR3 is 15 amino acids. The V gene's germline CDR1 is SGHTA and CDR2 FQGNSA. J was trimmed by 5 bases and V by 1 base; bases with no gene match: 7. The CDR3 region is CASSLVFAGGDEQYF. The CDR3 DNA reads TGTGCCAGCAGCTTAGTGTTTGCGGGAGGAGACGAGCAGTACTTC. Filled out from reference TRBV7-2 and TRBJ2-7, the complete variable domain reads GAGVSQSPSNKVTEKGKDVELRCDPISGHTALYWYRQSLGQGLEFLIYFQGNSAPDKSGLPSDRFSAERTGGSVSTLTIQRTQQEDSAVYLCASSLVFAGGDEQYFGPGTRLTVT.

V and J are TRBV27 and TRBJ1-1, with 8 bases aligning to TRBD1. CDR1 is MNHEY, CDR2 SMNVEV, per germline (reference sequence). This CDR3 contains 14 residues. Germline trimming cut 3 bases from V and 2 bases from J; bases unmatched to any gene: 2. CDR3 sequence reads: CASSFGQGNTEAFF. In DNA form, the CDR3 reads TGTGCCAGCAGTTTCGGACAGGGAAACACTGAAGCTTTCTTT.

This sequence joins TRBV12-3 or TRBV12-4 and TRBJ2-1; 8 nucleotides match TRBD2. V lost 3 bases and J lost 8; bases outside the gene matches: 9. The CDR3 contains 15 residues. The CDR3 nucleotides read TGTGCCAGCAGTTTGGCGGGAGGAGTAACGTATGAGCAGTTCTTC. Amino acids: CASSLAGGVTYEQFF.

DNA of the CDR3: TGTGCCACCGCGCAGGGGGCTCGCTACGAGCAGTACTTC. Its translation: CATAQGARYEQYF. The rearrangement joins TRBV24-1 to TRBJ2-7, with 8 bases fitting TRBD1. CDR3 length equals 13 residues. Unmatched junction bases numbered 6, after V lost 9 bases and J lost 3 bases. CDR1 KGHDR and CDR2 SFDVKD come from the germline V gene.

The V gene is TRBV5-5, the J gene TRBJ1-5; 8 positions match TRBD1. Germline values: CDR1 SGHKS, CDR2 YYEKEE (reference sequence). The V segment lost 4 bases and the J segment 8 bases; nucleotides outside the gene matches: 8. The length of the CDR3 is 14 residues. The CDR3: CASSRGQGREPQHF. In DNA, the CDR3 is TGTGCCAGCAGCCGCGGACAGGGAAGGGAGCCCCAGCATTTT.

This sequence joins TRBV5-1 and TRBJ2-5, with TRBD1 matching 7 bases. With 2 bases clipped from V and 6 bases from J, the junction kept 10 bases outside the gene matches. From germline, CDR1 is SGHRS and CDR2 YFSETQ. The CDR3 sequence is 15 residues long. CDR3 in amino acids: CASSFSGTVVQTQYF. The CDR3 DNA follows: TGCGCCAGCAGCTTTTCCGGGACAGTGGTCCAGACCCAGTACTTC.

V usage is TRBV6-1 and J usage is TRBJ2-1, with D possibly matching TRBD1 (6 bases). CDR1 is MNHNS and CDR2 is SASEGT in the germline V gene. There are 14 residues in the CDR3. With 6 bases removed from V and 4 bases from J, the gap between germline ends came to 13 bases. The CDR3 nucleotides are TGTGCCAGCAGACCCGGGACACCTTACAATGAGCAGTTCTTC. As protein: CASRPGTPYNEQFF.

V gene TRBV12-3 or TRBV12-4 combines with J gene TRBJ2-5, with D maybe TRBD2 (5 bases). The CDR3 has 15 amino acids. Trimming removed 4 bases at V and 4 bases at J, with 16 bases between. CDR3 in amino acids: CASSSPRGSGETQYF. CDR3 sequence (DNA): TGTGCCAGCAGTTCCCCACGAGGGAGCGGAGAGACCCAGTACTTC.